The 18 T cell receptor beta chains below come from one sample, sequenced in a study of cytomegalovirus exposure and HLA in healthy donors. PCR used 60 Vbeta primers and 13 Jbeta primers. The assay was immunoSEQ multiplex PCR, and TCRdb's table has in-frame clones only and misses some. The sample lists around 130,000 clones; about 74% were seen once. Sequenced sample: PBMCs. These receptors were taken from a man aged 40-55 years in good health and CMV-seropositive.

The chain links TRBV28 to TRBJ2-7, with D tentatively TRBD1 (5 bases). The CDR3 sequence is 14 residues long. Germline-derived CDR1 and CDR2 are MDHEN and SYDVKM. V was cut by 6 bases and J by 3 bases, with 15 bases left in between. This chain's CDR3 is CASSPPGRNYEQYF. CDR3 coding DNA: TGTGCCAGCAGCCCGCCAGGGCGAAACTACGAGCAGTACTTC.

The V gene is TRBV20-1, the J gene TRBJ1-1; D call uncertain. CDR1 and CDR2 (germline): DFQATT, SNEGSKA (reference sequence). The V end was cut by 2 bases, the J end by 5 bases, with 6 bases between. The CDR3 has 11 amino acids. The CDR3: CSARPRTEAFF. CDR3 bases: TGCAGTGCTAGACCGAGGACTGAAGCTTTCTTT.

This chain links TRBV15 with TRBJ1-1; 7 positions agree with TRBD1. The CDR3 runs 16 residues. With 1 base clipped from V and 1 base from J, the junction kept 6 bases outside the gene matches. CDR1 LNHNV and CDR2 YYDKDF come from the germline V gene (reference sequence). CDR3 in DNA: TGTGCCACCAGCAGAGGAGCGACAGGGTGGAACACTGAAGCTTTCTTT. Its protein product is CATSRGATGWNTEAFF.

This clone was detected only a few times. CDR3 protein: CASSFSAGQTEAFF. CDR3 sequence (DNA): TGTGCCAGCAGTTTTTCCGCGGGCCAGACTGAAGCTTTCTTT. The chain employs TRBV27 and TRBJ1-1, with unresolved D. Trimming cost V 3 bases and J 5 bases, with 13 bases left between them. Germline V lookup: CDR1 MNHEY, CDR2 SMNVEV (reference sequence). CDR3 length: 14 amino acids.

The CDR3 reads CASSPQQGTDTQYF. CDR3 DNA: TGTGCCAGCAGCCCTCAACAGGGGACAGATACGCAGTATTTT. V is TRBV7-6 and J is TRBJ2-3, with 7 positions matching TRBD1. Germline trimming cut 5 bases from V and 3 bases from J; bases unmatched to any gene: 5. The CDR3 loop spans 14 amino acids. CDR1 is SGHVS, CDR2 FNYEAQ, per germline. The full variable domain, its missing parts supplied by reference TRBV7-6 and TRBJ2-3, is GAGVSQSPRYKVTKRGQDVALRCDPISGHVSLYWYRQALGQGPEFLTYFNYEAQQDKSGLPNDRFSAERPEGSISTLTIQRTEQRDSAMYRCASSPQQGTDTQYFGPGTRLTVL.

V and J are TRBV28 and TRBJ2-5; 7 bases map to TRBD1. J was trimmed by 4 bases and V by 7 bases; bases with no gene match: 3. The CDR3 runs to 12 residues. CDR1 is MDHEN, CDR2 SYDVKM, per germline. The CDR3 loop is CASKQGVETQYF. The CDR3 coding sequence is TGTGCCAGCAAGCAGGGGGTAGAGACCCAGTACTTC.

This chain joins TRBV5-1 and TRBJ1-2, with D possibly matching TRBD1 (5 bases). This CDR3 has 14 residues. Germline CDR1 and CDR2: SGHRS and YFSETQ. With 3 bases removed from V and 3 bases from J, the gap between germline ends came to 12 bases. The CDR3 DNA follows: TGCGCCAGCAGCTCGGGGGACCGCGACTATGGCTACACCTTC. It codes for CASSSGDRDYGYTF.

This clone has just a few counts. V is TRBV2 and J is TRBJ2-7; D may be TRBD1 (5 bases). Germline V gives CDR1 SNHLY, CDR2 FYNNEI. The CDR3 covers 13 residues. V lost 3 bases to trimming and J lost 2 bases, with 8 bases between them. CDR3 protein: CASSDRATYEQYF. CDR3 nucleotide sequence: TGTGCCAGCAGTGACAGGGCAACCTACGAGCAGTACTTC.

This clone has a single count. The chain links TRBV9 to TRBJ2-7, with 8 bases matching TRBD1. After removal of 2 bases from V and 1 base from J, the junction contained 5 bases not matched to a gene. This CDR3 has 15 residues. Per germline, CDR1 SGDLS and CDR2 YYNGEE. CDR3 in amino acids: CASSVGDRTSYEQYF. In nucleotides, the CDR3 is TGTGCCAGCAGCGTGGGGGACAGGACTTCCTACGAGCAGTACTTC.

The chain joins TRBV27 to TRBJ2-7; possibly TRBD1 for D (5 bases). The V end was cut by 4 bases, the J end by 0 bases, with 7 bases between. Germline CDR1 and CDR2: MNHEY and SMNVEV (reference sequence). There are 13 residues in the CDR3. The CDR3 DNA is TGTGCCAGCAGTTCCAGGGTCTCCTACGAGCAGTACTTC. Translation: CASSSRVSYEQYF.

The chain carries TRBV5-1 and TRBJ2-1; perhaps TRBD2 as D (5 bases). V lost 7 bases and J lost 9, with 17 bases in between. The germline V gene encodes CDR1 SGHRS and CDR2 YFSETQ. This CDR3 spans 13 amino acids. The DNA of the CDR3 is TGCGCCAGCCGGCCCGGATACGCGGGTGAGCAGTTCTTC. It yields the protein CASRPGYAGEQFF.

The gene calls are TRBV6-5 and TRBJ1-1; 7 bases fit TRBD1. Germline V lookup: CDR1 MNHEY, CDR2 SVGAGI. V gave up 2 bases and J gave up 0 bases; unmatched junction bases: 3. The CDR3 contains 15 residues. CDR3 nucleotides: TGTGCCAGCAGTTACCGGGACAGTATGAACACTGAAGCTTTCTTT. It is translated as CASSYRDSMNTEAFF.

The chain combines TRBV5-1 with TRBJ2-5; perhaps TRBD2 as D (6 bases). V was pared by 0 bases and J by 4 bases, with 10 bases between. Germline CDR1 and CDR2: SGHRS and YFSETQ. CDR3 length: 14 residues. CDR3 sequence reads: CASSLELGGETQYF. The CDR3 nucleotides are TGCGCCAGCAGCTTGGAGCTGGGAGGAGAGACCCAGTACTTC. The full variable domain, completed using reference TRBV5-1 and TRBJ2-5, is KAGVTQTPRYLIKTRGQQVTLSCSPISGHRSVSWYQQTPGQGLQFLFEYFSETQRNKGNFPGRFSGRQFSNSRSEMNVSTLELGDSALYLCASSLELGGETQYFGPGTRLLVL.

V and J are TRBV27 and TRBJ1-5; D gene uncertain. Germline CDR1 reads MNHEY; CDR2 reads SMNVEV (reference sequence). Deletions cut 3 bases from V and 4 bases from J, with 13 bases between. The CDR3 has 15 residues. CDR3 nucleotide sequence: TGTGCCAGCAGTTTGTCGTCAGGATCTAATCAGCCCCAGCATTTT. The encoded protein is CASSLSSGSNQPQHF.

V usage is TRBV13 and J usage is TRBJ2-7, with D possibly matching TRBD2 (5 bases). The CDR3 has 15 residues. The germline V gene has CDR1 PRHDT and CDR2 FYEKMQ (reference sequence). The ends were cut back, 5 bases at V and 3 bases at J, with 17 bases in the middle. CDR3 in amino acids: CASSILSDPYYEQYF. CDR3 nucleotide sequence: TGTGCCAGCAGCATCCTTAGCGACCCGTACTACGAGCAGTACTTC.

The chain has TRBV5-1 and TRBJ2-1; no clear D gene. The CDR3 consists of 13 residues. Trimming stripped 0 bases from V and 5 bases from J, with 6 bases between. Per germline, CDR1 SGHRS and CDR2 YFSETQ. CDR3 loop: CASSLAHNNEQFF. The CDR3 bases are TGCGCCAGCAGCTTGGCGCACAACAATGAGCAGTTCTTC.

CDR3 amino acids: CASSLDYNGELFF. CDR3 in DNA: TGTGCCAGCAGCTTAGATTATAACGGGGAGCTGTTTTTT. V usage is TRBV7-9 and J usage is TRBJ2-2; D gene unclear. Trimming left V 1 base short and J 7 bases short, with 7 bases between. The germline CDR1 and CDR2 sequences are SEHNR and FQNEAQ (reference sequence). CDR3 length equals 13 residues.

The chain is built from TRBV7-9 and TRBJ1-1; D not resolved. V shed 7 bases and J shed 0 bases, with 21 bases lying between them. The CDR3 sequence is 17 residues long. Germline V gene sequence: CDR1 SEHNR, CDR2 FQNEAQ (reference sequence). The CDR3 here is CASTYAKAPSMNTEAFF. The CDR3 DNA follows: TGTGCCAGCACCTACGCAAAAGCACCATCTATGAACACTGAAGCTTTCTTT. Full variable domain (rest looked up from reference TRBV7-9 and TRBJ1-1): DTGVSQNPRHKITKRGQNVTFRCDPISEHNRLYWYRQTLGQGPEFLTYFQNEAQLEKSRLLSDRFSAERPKGSFSTLEIQRTEQGDSAMYLCASTYAKAPSMNTEAFFGQGTRLTVV.